This T cell receptor (beta chain) stems from a study of blood T cell repertoires in COVID-19. In the study overall: The origin of the acute and convalescent COVID-19 samples was the United States, Italy and Spain. T cells, B-cell-depleted T cells, or PBMCs provided the cDNA or gDNA that served as material.

There are 15 residues in the CDR3. Trimming removed 0 bases at V and 4 bases at J, with 13 bases between. Germline V gene data show CDR1 as SGDLS and CDR2 as YYNGEE. Original data processing: Counts of nucleated cells, estimated from reference gene primer amplification, were obtained. Produced via immunoSEQ multiplex PCR; TCRdb's table is partial and in-frame only. V, J and clone size were drawn from that table, and D and trimming were deduced from the DNA. The sample holds around 100,000 clones, approximately 90% seen once. This clone showed up just a few times. J is TRBJ2-5 and V is TRBV9; D call uncertain. This receptor was taken from a man aged 55 to 70 with acute or convalescent COVID-19. The sample taken for sequencing was peripheral blood. CDR3 residues: CASSVAHYPTETQYF. In DNA form, the CDR3 reads TGTGCCAGCAGCGTAGCCCACTACCCAACAGAGACCCAGTACTTC.